This record concerns one T cell receptor beta chain sequence. No antigen is known for it. The data derive from a study of T cell responses to AZD1222 COVID-19 vaccine. TCRdb's table, derived via immunoSEQ multiplex PCR, lists solely in-frame clones and lacks some. The sample includes roughly 97,000 clones, approximately 90% of them seen just once. Study-level points and caveats: After two AZD1222 doses, spike-specific TCR breadth and depth rose versus day 0. Among AZD1222 vaccinees, only six or seven were seropositive at baseline. At 160-218 and 743-854, vaccine-associated CD4 TCRs were dominant, and they spanned spike. None of the repertoires were sampled until the peak T cell response had passed.

With V trimmed by 1 base and J by 7 bases, 16 bases remained unmatched. In germline, CDR1 is SGHAT, CDR2 FQNNGV. This CDR3 has 18 residues. The origin of this receptor is an adult in good health. The chain couples TRBV11-2 to TRBJ2-1; 7 nucleotides agree with TRBD2. Sequencing used peripheral blood, obtained on day 0 of AZD1222 vaccination. The CDR3: CASSLVFSRLAEPNEQFF. CDR3 in DNA: TGTGCCAGCAGCTTAGTGTTCTCGCGGCTAGCGGAGCCGAATGAGCAGTTCTTC.